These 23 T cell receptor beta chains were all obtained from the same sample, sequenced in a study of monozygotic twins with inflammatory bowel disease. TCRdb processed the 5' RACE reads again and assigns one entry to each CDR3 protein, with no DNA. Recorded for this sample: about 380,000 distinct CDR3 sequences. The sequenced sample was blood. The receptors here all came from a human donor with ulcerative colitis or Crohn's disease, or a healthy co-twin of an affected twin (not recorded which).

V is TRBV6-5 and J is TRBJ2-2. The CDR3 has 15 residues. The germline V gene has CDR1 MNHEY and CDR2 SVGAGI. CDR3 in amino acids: CASSSAGWITGELFF.

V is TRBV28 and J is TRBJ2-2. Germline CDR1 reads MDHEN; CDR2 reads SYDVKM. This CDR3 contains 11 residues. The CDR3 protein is CASSPWGDLFF. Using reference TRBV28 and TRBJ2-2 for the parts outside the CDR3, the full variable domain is DVKVTQSSRYLVKRTGEKVFLECVQDMDHENMFWYRQDPGLGLRLIYFSYDVKMKEKGDIPEGYSVSREKKERFSLILESASTNQTSMYLCASSPWGDLFFGEGSRLTVL.

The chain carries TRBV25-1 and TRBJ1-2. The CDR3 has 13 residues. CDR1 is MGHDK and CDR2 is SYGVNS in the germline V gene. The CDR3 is CASSEAANSGYTF.

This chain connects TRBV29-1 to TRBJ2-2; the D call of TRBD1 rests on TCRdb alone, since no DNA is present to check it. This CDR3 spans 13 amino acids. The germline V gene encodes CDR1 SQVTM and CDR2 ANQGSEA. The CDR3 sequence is CSSRGGAGGELFF.

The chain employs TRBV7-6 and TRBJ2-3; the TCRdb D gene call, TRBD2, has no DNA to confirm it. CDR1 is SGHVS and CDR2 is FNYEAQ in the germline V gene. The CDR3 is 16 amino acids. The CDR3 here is CASSLEAGGGTDTQYF.

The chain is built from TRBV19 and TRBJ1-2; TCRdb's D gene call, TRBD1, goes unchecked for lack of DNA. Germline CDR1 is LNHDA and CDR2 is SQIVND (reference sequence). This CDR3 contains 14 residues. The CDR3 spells CASARDRDIYGYTF.

The CDR3 here is CASGTRQNSEAFF. The chain joins TRBV28 to TRBJ1-1; the TCRdb call, TRBD1, lacks DNA for checking. The germline CDR1 and CDR2 sequences are MDHEN and SYDVKM. CDR3 size: 13 residues. The whole variable domain, filled in from reference TRBV28 and TRBJ1-1, reads DVKVTQSSRYLVKRTGEKVFLECVQDMDHENMFWYRQDPGLGLRLIYFSYDVKMKEKGDIPEGYSVSREKKERFSLILESASTNQTSMYLCASGTRQNSEAFFGQGTRLTVV.

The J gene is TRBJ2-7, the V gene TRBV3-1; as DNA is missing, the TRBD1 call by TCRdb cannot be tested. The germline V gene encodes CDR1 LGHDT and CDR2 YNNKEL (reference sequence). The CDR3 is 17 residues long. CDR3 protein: CASSPFRGAQRTSEQYF.

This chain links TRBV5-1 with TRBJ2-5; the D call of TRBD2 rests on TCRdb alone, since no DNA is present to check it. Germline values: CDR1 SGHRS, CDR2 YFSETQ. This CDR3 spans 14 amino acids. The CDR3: CASTAVGGYETQYF.

CDR3 loop: CASRSSGGSGNEQFF. The J gene is TRBJ2-1, the V gene TRBV6-1; the D call from TCRdb, TRBD2, cannot be confirmed without DNA. The germline CDR1 and CDR2 sequences are MNHNS and SASEGT. This CDR3 region has 15 residues.

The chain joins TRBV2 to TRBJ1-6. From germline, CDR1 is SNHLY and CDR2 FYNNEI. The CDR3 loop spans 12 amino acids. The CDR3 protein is CASMWNNSPLHF.

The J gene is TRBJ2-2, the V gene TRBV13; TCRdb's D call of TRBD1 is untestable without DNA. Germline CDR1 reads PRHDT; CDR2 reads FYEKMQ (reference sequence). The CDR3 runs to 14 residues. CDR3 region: CASSLTGGTGELFF.

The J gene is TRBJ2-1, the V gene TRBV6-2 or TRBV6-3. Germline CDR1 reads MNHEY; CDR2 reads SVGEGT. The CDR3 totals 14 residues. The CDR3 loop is CASSYKGLYNEQFF.

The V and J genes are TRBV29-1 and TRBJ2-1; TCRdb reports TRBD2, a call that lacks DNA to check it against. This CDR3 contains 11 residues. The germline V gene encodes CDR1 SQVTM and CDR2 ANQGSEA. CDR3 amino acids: CSVARWEAQFF.

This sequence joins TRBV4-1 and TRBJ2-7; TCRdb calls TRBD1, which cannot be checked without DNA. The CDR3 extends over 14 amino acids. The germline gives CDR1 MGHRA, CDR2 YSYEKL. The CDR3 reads CASSQDEGGYEQYF.

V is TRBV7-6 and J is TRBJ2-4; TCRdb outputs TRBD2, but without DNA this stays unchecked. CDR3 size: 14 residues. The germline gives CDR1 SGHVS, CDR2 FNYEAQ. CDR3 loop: CASSLAASGMDQYF.

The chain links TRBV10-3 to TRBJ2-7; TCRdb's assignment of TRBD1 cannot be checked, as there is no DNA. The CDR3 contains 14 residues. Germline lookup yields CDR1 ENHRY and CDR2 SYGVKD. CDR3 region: CAISSGTGPYEQYF.

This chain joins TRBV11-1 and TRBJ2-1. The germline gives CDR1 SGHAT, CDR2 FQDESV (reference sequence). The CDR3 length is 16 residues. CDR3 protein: CASSFLDGSSYNEQFF.

CDR3 in amino acids: CASSMRISYNEQFF. The chain is built from TRBV19 and TRBJ2-1. Looked up from germline, CDR1 is LNHDA and CDR2 is SQIVND (reference sequence). The CDR3 is 14 amino acids.

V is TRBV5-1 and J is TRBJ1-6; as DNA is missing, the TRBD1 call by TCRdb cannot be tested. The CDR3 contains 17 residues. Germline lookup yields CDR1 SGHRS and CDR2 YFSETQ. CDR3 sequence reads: CASSSSGTGGANSPLHF.

The CDR3 spells CASSIEIQTSYEQYF. This chain links TRBV19 with TRBJ2-7. This CDR3 is built from 15 residues. Per germline, CDR1 LNHDA and CDR2 SQIVND (reference sequence).

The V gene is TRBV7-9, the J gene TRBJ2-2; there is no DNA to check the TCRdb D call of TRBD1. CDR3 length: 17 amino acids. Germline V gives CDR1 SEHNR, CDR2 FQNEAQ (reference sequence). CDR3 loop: CAILPAGASGLSGELFF.

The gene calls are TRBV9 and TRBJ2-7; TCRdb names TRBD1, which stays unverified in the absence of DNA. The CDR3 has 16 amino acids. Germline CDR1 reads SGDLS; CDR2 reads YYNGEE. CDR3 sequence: CASSVATGQGIYEQYF.